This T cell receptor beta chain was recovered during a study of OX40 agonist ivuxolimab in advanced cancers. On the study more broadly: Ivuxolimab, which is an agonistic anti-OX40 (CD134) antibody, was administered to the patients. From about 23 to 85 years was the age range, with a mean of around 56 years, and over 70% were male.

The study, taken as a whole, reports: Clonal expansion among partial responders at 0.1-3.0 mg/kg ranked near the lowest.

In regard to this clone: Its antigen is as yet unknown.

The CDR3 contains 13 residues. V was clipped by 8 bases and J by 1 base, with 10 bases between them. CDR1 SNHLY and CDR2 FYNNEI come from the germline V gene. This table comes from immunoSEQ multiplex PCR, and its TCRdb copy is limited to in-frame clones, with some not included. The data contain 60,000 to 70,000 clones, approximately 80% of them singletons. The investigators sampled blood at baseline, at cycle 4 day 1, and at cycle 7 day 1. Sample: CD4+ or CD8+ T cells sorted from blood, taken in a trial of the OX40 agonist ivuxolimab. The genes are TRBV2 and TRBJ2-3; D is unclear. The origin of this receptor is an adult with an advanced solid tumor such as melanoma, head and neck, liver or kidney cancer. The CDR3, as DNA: TGTGCCAGCGGGATGAGTGGCACAGATACGCAGTATTTT. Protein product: CASGMSGTDTQYF. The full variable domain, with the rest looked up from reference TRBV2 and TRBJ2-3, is EPEVTQTPSHQVTQMGQEVILRCVPISNHLYFYWYRQILGQKVEFLVSFYNNEISEKSEIFDDQFSVERPDGSNFTLKIRSTKLEDSAMYFCASGMSGTDTQYFGPGTRLTVL.